This TCR beta chain was observed in a study of neurological immune-mediated disorders. Overall study: Secondary progressive cases numbered 3 among the roughly 35 multiple sclerosis patients, while the other 31 were relapsing-remitting.

Trimming took 5 bases from V and 4 from J; bases not matched to a gene: 7. The CDR3 has 14 amino acids. CDR1 and CDR2 from the germline V gene are SEHNR and FQNEAQ (reference sequence). TCRdb recomputed calls from the 5' RACE reads with MiXCR, one row per CDR3 protein. The table records 10,000 to 12,000 distinct CDR3 sequences, 22% of them present only once. Ten or more counts support this clonotype. The origin of this receptor is a woman aged 40 to 50 with multiple sclerosis. The specimen was CD8+ T cells from blood. The J gene is TRBJ1-2, the V gene TRBV7-9, with 7 positions matching TRBD1. The CDR3 here is CASSPTGWGYGYTF. The DNA for the CDR3 is TGTGCCAGCAGCCCGACAGGGTGGGGCTATGGCTACACCTTC.